A selection of T cell receptor beta chains follows, all from one sample in a study of regulatory T cells in long-lasting Graves disease. From the multiplex PCR reads, TCRdb called clonotypes with MiXCR, one entry per CDR3 protein. The sample includes about 400,000 distinct CDR3 sequences, roughly 15% seen only once; the top ten take 20% to 25%. Sequences were derived from peripheral blood mononuclear cells (PBMCs), sampled at new diagnosis, from a patient treated with antithyroid drugs. The origin of the receptors is a female donor with Graves disease. CDR3s include the opening cysteine and the closing phenylalanine or tryptophan. The order of the fields is CDR3 protein, J gene, V gene.

cdr3_aa: CSARDTVAGGMGNQPQHF; j_call: TRBJ1-5; v_call: TRBV20-1
cdr3_aa: CASSQMAGNTGELFF; j_call: TRBJ2-2; v_call: TRBV7-3
cdr3_aa: CASSYPVGNQPQHF; j_call: TRBJ1-5; v_call: TRBV6-2/TRBV6-3
cdr3_aa: CASSSTSGRAADTQYF; j_call: TRBJ2-3; v_call: TRBV5-1
cdr3_aa: CAWSGVREDEKLFF; j_call: TRBJ1-4; v_call: TRBV30
cdr3_aa: CASRPAGRNEQFF; j_call: TRBJ2-1; v_call: TRBV28
cdr3_aa: CSVQGLWDTEAFF; j_call: TRBJ1-1; v_call: TRBV29-1
cdr3_aa: CATSDLDTNRDTQYF; j_call: TRBJ2-3; v_call: TRBV24-1
cdr3_aa: CASSLTGQRQETQYF; j_call: TRBJ2-5; v_call: TRBV5-6
cdr3_aa: CSARDLDGGSYEQYF; j_call: TRBJ2-7; v_call: TRBV20-1
cdr3_aa: CASSIGQGWGSNQPQHF; j_call: TRBJ1-5; v_call: TRBV19
cdr3_aa: CASSWWTGAGELFF; j_call: TRBJ2-2; v_call: TRBV5-1
cdr3_aa: CASSLIAGESEQYF; j_call: TRBJ2-7; v_call: TRBV12-3/TRBV12-4
cdr3_aa: CATSDGRGAGYGYTF; j_call: TRBJ1-2; v_call: TRBV24-1
cdr3_aa: CASSLASLEAFF; j_call: TRBJ1-1; v_call: TRBV7-2